A selection of T cell receptor beta chains follows, all from one sample in a study of beta chain features in type 1 diabetes. TCRdb's copy holds only in-frame clones and misses some; the assay was immunoSEQ multiplex PCR. The table has some 300,000 clones, 8% seen once. Sequencing input: central memory CD4+ T cells from blood. The receptors shown here come from a woman younger than 35 in good health. The CDR3 runs from the conserved cysteine through the conserved F or W. Fields, in order: clone size, J gene, CDR3 length, D gene, V gene, CDR3 DNA, CDR3 protein. The D gene is left open where the match is weak. Clone sizes are given selectively: once, few, many, or a class where the clone is expanded.

>NA|TRBJ2-5|14|TRBD1|TRBV7-7
TGTGCCAGCAGCCAGACCGGGACAGAAGAGACCCAGTACTTC
CASSQTGTEETQYF
>NA|TRBJ1-2|14|NA|TRBV4-3
TGCGCCAGCAGCCGAACGATTGGACCGCCTGACTACACCTTC
CASSRTIGPPDYTF
>many|TRBJ2-1|15|NA|TRBV18
TGTGCCAGCTCACCCCTGGCAGGGACCTACAATGAGCAGTTCTTC
CASSPLAGTYNEQFF
>NA|TRBJ1-5|16|TRBD1|TRBV27
TGTGCCAGCAGCCGGCTGGGACAGATTAGCAATCAGCCCCAGCATTTT
CASSRLGQISNQPQHF
>few|TRBJ1-1|15|TRBD1|TRBV7-2
TGTGCCAGCAGCCTAGGGACAGGAGGGAACACTGAAGCTTTCTTT
CASSLGTGGNTEAFF
>few|TRBJ2-2|14|TRBD1|TRBV7-2
TGTGCCAGCAGCTCCCATCAGGGACAGGGGGAGCTGTTTTTT
CASSSHQGQGELFF
>NA|TRBJ1-6|14|NA|TRBV14
TGTGCCAGCAGCCGTTCCTTCGGGGGATCACCCCTCCACTTT
CASSRSFGGSPLHF
>NA|TRBJ1-2|15|TRBD1|TRBV7-3
TGTGCCAGCAGCCCTGGACAGGGACGCTTTGGAGGCTACACCTTC
CASSPGQGRFGGYTF
>few|TRBJ2-5|13|NA|TRBV18
TGTGCCAGCTCACCGCCTAGCTCAGAGACCCAGTACTTC
CASSPPSSETQYF
>NA|TRBJ1-6|13|TRBD1|TRBV25-1
TGTGCCAGCAGGGGACAGGGGGTGGTTCCCCTCCACTTT
CASRGQGVVPLHF
>NA|TRBJ2-3|14|NA|TRBV18
TGTGCCAGCTCACCATGGTCCTCCGGGGATACGCAGTATTTT
CASSPWSSGDTQYF
>few|TRBJ2-5|12|TRBD1|TRBV6-1
TGTGCCAGCAGGAGACAGGGAGAGACCCAGTACTTC
CASRRQGETQYF
>NA|TRBJ1-1|12|NA|TRBV9
TGTGCCAGCAGCGTAGGGAGTTCACCGGCTTTCTTT
CASSVGSSPAFF
>many|TRBJ1-2|15|NA|TRBV7-6
TGTGCCAGCAGCTACCATACCGGGACGGACTATGGCTACACCTTC
CASSYHTGTDYGYTF
>NA|TRBJ1-1|16|TRBD1|TRBV5-1
TGCGCCAGCAGCTTGGTCCAGGGACAGGGTGGCACTGAAGCTTTCTTT
CASSLVQGQGGTEAFF
>many|TRBJ1-1|12|NA|TRBV7-3
TGTGCCAGCCAGGGGATGAGCACTGAAGCTTTCTTT
CASQGMSTEAFF
>NA|TRBJ2-7|14|TRBD1|TRBV5-4
TGTGCCAGCAGCTTCCGGGACAGATACCACGAGCAGTACTTC
CASSFRDRYHEQYF
>few|TRBJ1-6|14|NA|TRBV7-9
TGTGCCAGCAGCTTCCGGGACGCCAATTCACCCCTCCACTTT
CASSFRDANSPLHF
>few|TRBJ1-4|13|TRBD1|TRBV30
TGTGCCTGGAGTCGACAGGGGAATGAAAAACTGTTTTTT
CAWSRQGNEKLFF
>once|TRBJ2-6|17|NA|TRBV5-1
TGCGCCAGCAGCTATCAAACAGGGAACTCTGGGGCCAACGTCCTGACTTTC
CASSYQTGNSGANVLTF
>few|TRBJ2-6|17|NA|TRBV5-1
TGCGCCAGCAGCTTAGGTTCAGGGAACTCTGGGGCCAACGTCCTGACTTTC
CASSLGSGNSGANVLTF
>NA|TRBJ1-4|14|NA|TRBV7-2
TGTGCCAGCAGCTTATCCAGGAATAATGAAAAACTGTTTTTT
CASSLSRNNEKLFF
>NA|TRBJ2-7|16|NA|TRBV11-2
TGTGCCAGCAGCTTATATCGGGATTACAGATCCTACGAGCAGTACTTC
CASSLYRDYRSYEQYF
>NA|TRBJ2-7|11|NA|TRBV7-8
TGTGCCAGCAGCGAGATAAGCGAGCAGTACTTC
CASSEISEQYF
>few|TRBJ2-5|20|TRBD1|TRBV23-1
TGCGCCAGCAGTCAATGGGAGCGAGCCGGGACAGGGTGCCGCCGGGAGACCCAGTACTTC
CASSQWERAGTGCRRETQYF
>few|TRBJ2-7|17|TRBD1|TRBV7-2
TGTGCCAGCGCCCCCAGGCCGTCCCCGGGACAGTGGGGGGAGCAGTACTTC
CASAPRPSPGQWGEQYF
>NA|TRBJ1-1|13|TRBD1|TRBV7-2
TGTGCCAGCAGCCTACCGGGACAGCGAGAAGCTTTCTTT
CASSLPGQREAFF
>few|TRBJ1-6|16|NA|TRBV5-5
TGTGCCAGCAGCTTGTATTGGGCATCTGGAGATTCACCCCTCCACTTT
CASSLYWASGDSPLHF
>few|TRBJ2-7|15|TRBD2|TRBV7-2
TGTGCCAGCAGCCCCTTTCTAGCGGGAGCATACGAGCAGTACTTC
CASSPFLAGAYEQYF
>few|TRBJ1-6|14|TRBD1|TRBV27
TGTGCCAACTCAGGGACAGGGTTAGATTCACCCCTCCACTTT
CANSGTGLDSPLHF
>few|TRBJ1-1|16|NA|TRBV30
TGTGCCTGGACGAGATGGGCTGGTATCATGAACACTGAAGCTTTCTTT
CAWTRWAGIMNTEAFF
>NA|TRBJ2-5|13|NA|TRBV25-1
TGTGCCAGCAGTGGCGCAGGTAGAGAGACCCAGTACTTC
CASSGAGRETQYF
>many|TRBJ1-1|16|TRBD1|TRBV5-1
TGCGCCAGCAGCTCGGCCCCGGGACAGGGGGACACTGAAGCTTTCTTT
CASSSAPGQGDTEAFF
>NA|TRBJ1-1|14|NA|TRBV21-1
TGTGCCAGCAGCAAAGATCCTCGGAACACTGAAGCTTTCTTT
CASSKDPRNTEAFF
>NA|TRBJ2-3|15|NA|TRBV9
TGTGCCAGCAGCGTTCAGAGGGCCTCGGTGAATACGCAGTATTTT
CASSVQRASVNTQYF
>few|TRBJ2-5|15|NA|TRBV2
TGTGCCAGCAGTGTGGGGGGCGCGGGACAAGAGACCCAGTACTTC
CASSVGGAGQETQYF
>NA|TRBJ1-4|14|NA|TRBV6-6
TGTGCCAGCAGCCACGAGGGGAATAATGAAAAACTGTTTTTT
CASSHEGNNEKLFF
>many|TRBJ1-4|14|NA|TRBV7-9
TGTGCCAGCAGCCCAGGGGCAACTAATGAAAAACTGTTTTTT
CASSPGATNEKLFF
>few|TRBJ2-2|17|NA|TRBV9
TGTGCCAGCAGCCCTAGTGGCCGCCATGGGGACACCGGGGAGCTGTTTTTT
CASSPSGRHGDTGELFF
>few|TRBJ1-3|14|NA|TRBV11-1
TGTGCCAGCAGCCGACCTAGAGGTGGAAACACCATATATTTT
CASSRPRGGNTIYF
>few|TRBJ2-1|14|TRBD2|TRBV18
TGTGCCAGCTCAGGGACTAGCGGGGGCAATGAGCAGTTCTTC
CASSGTSGGNEQFF
>few|TRBJ2-3|15|TRBD2|TRBV27
TGTGCCAGCAGGCCCGGGACTAGCGGGGACCTGGCGCAGTATTTT
CASRPGTSGDLAQYF
>many|TRBJ2-6|16|NA|TRBV7-2
TGTGCCAGCAGCAAACAGGGTCTCTCTGGGGCCAACGTCCTGACTTTC
CASSKQGLSGANVLTF
>once|TRBJ1-1|15|TRBD1|TRBV7-2
TGTGCCAGCAGCTCAAACAGGGGAGGGACCACTGAAGCTTTCTTT
CASSSNRGGTTEAFF
>NA|TRBJ1-5|11|NA|TRBV2
TGTGCCAGCGGCGGGAATCAGCCCCAGCATTTT
CASGGNQPQHF
>many|TRBJ1-6|15|NA|TRBV9
TGTGCCAGCACGGGTGGCAACTCCTATAATTCACCCCTCCACTTT
CASTGGNSYNSPLHF
>few|TRBJ2-3|14|TRBD2|TRBV6-1
TGTGCCAGCACACTAGCGGGGGGCACAGATACGCAGTATTTT
CASTLAGGTDTQYF
>few|TRBJ2-5|15|NA|TRBV2
TGTGCCAGCAGTGCGGCCGGGACTTCAGGAGAGACCCAGTACTTC
CASSAAGTSGETQYF
>few|TRBJ2-7|12|TRBD1|TRBV29-1
TGCAGCGGGGGGACAGGGGTTCGCGAGCAGTACTTC
CSGGTGVREQYF
>few|TRBJ2-5|12|NA|TRBV28
TGTGCCAGCACCCTGGGGACGGGGACCCAGTACTTC
CASTLGTGTQYF
>few|TRBJ1-1|15|NA|TRBV21-1
TGTGCCAGCAGCAAGCCTTTGGACAGGGGATCTGAAGCTTTCTTT
CASSKPLDRGSEAFF
>many|TRBJ2-1|13|NA|TRBV27
TGTGCCAGCAGTGGCCCCGGAGGACAGCCGCAGTTCTTC
CASSGPGGQPQFF